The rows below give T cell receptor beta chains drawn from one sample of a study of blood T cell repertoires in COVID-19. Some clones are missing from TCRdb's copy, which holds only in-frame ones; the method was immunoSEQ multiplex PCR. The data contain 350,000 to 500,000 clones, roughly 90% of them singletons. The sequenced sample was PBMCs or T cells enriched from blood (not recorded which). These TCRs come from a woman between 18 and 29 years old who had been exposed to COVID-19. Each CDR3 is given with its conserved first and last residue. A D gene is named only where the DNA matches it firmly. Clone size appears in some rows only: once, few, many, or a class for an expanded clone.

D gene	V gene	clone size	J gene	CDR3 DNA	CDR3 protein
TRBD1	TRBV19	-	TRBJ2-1	TGTGCCAGTAGTATCCAGACAGGGCTGAGCTCCTACAATGAGCAGTTCTTC	CASSIQTGLSSYNEQFF
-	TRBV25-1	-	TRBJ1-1	TGTGCCAGCAGTGACGGGGTATTCACTGAAGCTTTCTTT	CASSDGVFTEAFF
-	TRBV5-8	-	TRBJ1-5	TGTGCCAGCAGCTTCGACTCCCCGAGCAATCAGCCCCAGCATTTT	CASSFDSPSNQPQHF
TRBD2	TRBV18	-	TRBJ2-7	TGTGCCAGCTCCCCCCTGGGAGGGGTCTCCGAGCAGTACTTC	CASSPLGGVSEQYF
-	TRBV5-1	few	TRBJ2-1	TGCGCCAGCAGCCGGACAAACTCCTACAATGAGCAGTTCTTC	CASSRTNSYNEQFF
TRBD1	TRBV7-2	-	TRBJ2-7	TGTGCCAGCAGCTTAGCGGGACAGCGAGCCAACTACGAGCAGTACTTC	CASSLAGQRANYEQYF
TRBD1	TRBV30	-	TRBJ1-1	TGTGCCTGGAGTGTACCGGACAGGGGGCATCGGAATACTGAAGCTTTCTTT	CAWSVPDRGHRNTEAFF
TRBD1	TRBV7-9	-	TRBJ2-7	TGTGCCAGCAGCTTAAGGCCCCGGGACAGGGACAACGAGCAGTACTTC	CASSLRPRDRDNEQYF
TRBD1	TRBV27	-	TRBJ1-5	TGTGCCAGCAGTTTCGTGACAGGGAGCAATCAGCCCCAGCATTTT	CASSFVTGSNQPQHF
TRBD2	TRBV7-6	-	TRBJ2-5	TGTGCCAGCAGCTTCCGACTAGCGGGGGGGCGAGAGACCCAGTACTTC	CASSFRLAGGRETQYF
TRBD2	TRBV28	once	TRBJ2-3	TGTGCCAGCAAGGGACTAGCGAGCACAGATACGCAGTATTTT	CASKGLASTDTQYF
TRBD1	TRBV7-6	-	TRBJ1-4	TGTGCCAGCAGCTTGCCGACAGGGGGCAAAGAAAAACTGTTTTTT	CASSLPTGGKEKLFF
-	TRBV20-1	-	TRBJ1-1	TGCAGTGCTCGGACGGGGACTGAAGCTTTCTTT	CSARTGTEAFF
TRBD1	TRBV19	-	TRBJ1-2	TGTGCCAGTAGTATTGGCGGGACAGGGGGATTCCTCTATGGCTACACCTTC	CASSIGGTGGFLYGYTF
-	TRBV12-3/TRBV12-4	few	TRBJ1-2	TGTGCCAGCAACTCAGGGGATGGCTACACCTTC	CASNSGDGYTF
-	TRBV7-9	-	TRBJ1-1	TGTGCCAGCAGCCGCAACTCAGGGGTTACTGAAGCTTTCTTT	CASSRNSGVTEAFF
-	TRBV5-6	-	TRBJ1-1	TGTGCCAGCAAGATGAAAGGGGTGAACACTGAAGCTTTCTTT	CASKMKGVNTEAFF
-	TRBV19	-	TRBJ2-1	TGTGCCAGTAGTTATCCTCGGAACCCTTCGGAGGGAGGTAATGAGCAGTTCTTC	CASSYPRNPSEGGNEQFF
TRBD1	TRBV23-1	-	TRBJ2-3	TGCGCCAGCAGTCAGCCAGGGACAGGGGGCAGGAGCACAGATACGCAGTATTTT	CASSQPGTGGRSTDTQYF
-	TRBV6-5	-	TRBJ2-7	TGTGCCAGCAGTTCCCACGGTGGGAGTCACAACGAGCAGTACTTC	CASSSHGGSHNEQYF
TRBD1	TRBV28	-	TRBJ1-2	TGTGCCAGCAGTTTAGGACAGGGAAGCTATGGCTACACCTTC	CASSLGQGSYGYTF
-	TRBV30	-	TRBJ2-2	TGTGCCTGGACCACCAAGGGGGGGGGCCACACCGGGGAGCTGTTTTTT	CAWTTKGGGHTGELFF
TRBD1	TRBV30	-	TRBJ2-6	TGTGCCTGGACCGGACAGGGGCGAATCACTGGGGCCAACGTCCTGACTTTC	CAWTGQGRITGANVLTF
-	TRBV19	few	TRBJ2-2	TGTGCCAGTAGTATCACCAGGGGCACCGGGGAGCTGTTTTTT	CASSITRGTGELFF
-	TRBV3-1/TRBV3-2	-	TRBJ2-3	TGTGCCAGCAGCCAAGACACAGGGCCCCGGGTTACGCAGTATTTT	CASSQDTGPRVTQYF
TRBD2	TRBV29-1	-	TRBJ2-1	TGCAGCGTTGACCCCAGCGGGAGTATCAATGAGCAGTTCTTC	CSVDPSGSINEQFF
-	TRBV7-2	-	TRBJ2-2	TGTGCCAGCAGCTCCGGGGGTAGCCGCGGGGAGCTGTTTTTT	CASSSGGSRGELFF
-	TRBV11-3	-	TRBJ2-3	TGTGCCAGCAGCTTAGGACAGAGCACAGATACGCAGTATTTT	CASSLGQSTDTQYF
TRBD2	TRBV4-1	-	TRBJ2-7	TGCGCCAGCAGCCATTTCCTAGCTAGCGGGGCGAATAATGCCGAGCAGTACTTC	CASSHFLASGANNAEQYF
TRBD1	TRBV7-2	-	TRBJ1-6	TGTGCCACCCAACCAGACAGGGGGCGCGAGAATTCACCCCTCCACTTT	CATQPDRGRENSPLHF
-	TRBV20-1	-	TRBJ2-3	TGCAGTGCTAACGCGGGAGATACGCAGTATTTT	CSANAGDTQYF
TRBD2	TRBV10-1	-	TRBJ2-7	TGCGCCAGCAGTGAGTCGCCTAGCGGGACTCAACAGTACTTC	CASSESPSGTQQYF
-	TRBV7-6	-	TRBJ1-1	TGTGCCAGCAGCACACAAAGGGGCAGGAACACTGAAGCTTTCTTT	CASSTQRGRNTEAFF
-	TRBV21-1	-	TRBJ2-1	TGTGCCAGAGCCCCGGGGGGGAAGGGTATGAATGAGCAGTTCTTC	CARAPGGKGMNEQFF
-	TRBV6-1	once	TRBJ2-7	TGTGCCAGCAGTGGAAGGGGTCTAGGGGGCTACGAGCAGTACTTC	CASSGRGLGGYEQYF
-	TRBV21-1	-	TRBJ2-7	TGTGCCAGCAGCAAAAATGGGGGGGCCTACGAGCAGTACTTC	CASSKNGGAYEQYF
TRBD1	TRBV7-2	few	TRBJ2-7	TGTGCCAGCAGCTTATCGCCAGGGGGCTCCTACGAGCAGTACTTC	CASSLSPGGSYEQYF
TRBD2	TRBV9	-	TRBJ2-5	TGTGCCAGCAGCGTAGGAACTAGCGGGGGGGAGGCGTGGGAGACCCAGTACTTC	CASSVGTSGGEAWETQYF
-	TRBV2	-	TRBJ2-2	TGTGCCAGCCGAAGAGGGACTGCGAACACCGGGGAGCTGTTTTTT	CASRRGTANTGELFF
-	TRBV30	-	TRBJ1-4	TGTGCCTGGAGTGTATCCTCCCCGGGAAAACTGTTTTTT	CAWSVSSPGKLFF
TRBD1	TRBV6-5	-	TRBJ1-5	TGTGCCAGCAGATGGACAGGGAACCAGCCCCAGCATTTT	CASRWTGNQPQHF